This passage covers 23 T cell receptor beta chains from one sample sequenced in a study of shared clonotypes between healthy human individuals (dated by TCRdb to about 2020). The library was produced with the immunoSEQ multiplex PCR assay. TCRdb holds this immuneACCESS table with in-frame rearrangements only. Some clones are missing; in checked studies, unresolved V genes explain under half, and the rest has no known cause. A total of about 750,000 clones appear in this sample, around 93% of them only once. In total, the top ten clones hold 20% to 30% of the sample. CD8 naive samples were obtained by positive selection for CCR7 among CD45RO-negative cells, yielding a CD45RA+CCR7+ population from which TemRA cells were excluded. The sample was naive CD8+ T cells sorted from blood. The cell subset or site label, as the study defines it: CD45RA+CCR7+. These receptors all come from a man aged 25-45 years in good health.

The chain joins TRBV9 to TRBJ2-7, with D possibly matching TRBD2 (6 bases). The CDR3 covers 16 residues. V lost 0 bases and J lost 3, with 16 bases in between. Germline CDR1 SGDLS, CDR2 YYNGEE. The CDR3 reads CASSVVLRESNYEQYF. The CDR3 bases are TGTGCCAGCAGCGTAGTCCTACGGGAGTCTAACTACGAGCAGTACTTC.

The gene calls are TRBV11-2 and TRBJ2-7; D not resolved. Germline CDR1 is SGHAT and CDR2 is FQNNGV. Trimming pared 2 bases from V and 5 bases from J, leaving 10 bases between. The CDR3 has 13 residues. Here the CDR3 DNA reads TGTGCCAGCAGCTTACTTCGGCTGGACGAGCAGTACTTC. Encoded protein: CASSLLRLDEQYF.

The chain has TRBV7-9 and TRBJ2-7, with 7 bases identical to TRBD1. Trimming cost V 4 bases and J 7 bases; bases outside gene matches: 16. The germline V gene has CDR1 SEHNR and CDR2 FQNEAQ (reference sequence). The CDR3 runs to 16 residues. The CDR3 spells CASSYGPGQRRWEQYF. The DNA for the CDR3 is TGTGCCAGCAGCTATGGGCCGGGACAGCGTCGGTGGGAGCAGTACTTC.

V is TRBV2 and J is TRBJ2-1; D might be TRBD2 (6 bases). Germline lookup yields CDR1 SNHLY and CDR2 FYNNEI. The V gene lost 5 bases and the J gene lost 0 bases, with 11 bases spanning the gap. This CDR3 spans 15 amino acids. The CDR3 protein is CASSRRGVSYNEQFF. Written as DNA, the CDR3 is TGTGCCAGCAGTAGACGCGGGGTCTCCTACAATGAGCAGTTCTTC.

This chain connects TRBV9 to TRBJ1-2; D is undetermined. This CDR3 has 14 residues. Trimming took off 0 bases at V and 6 bases at J, with 12 bases between the two ends. The germline gives CDR1 SGDLS, CDR2 YYNGEE. Here the CDR3 reads CASSVGWVSDGYTF. DNA for the CDR3: TGTGCCAGCAGCGTAGGTTGGGTTTCAGATGGCTACACCTTC.

This chain links TRBV6-6 with TRBJ2-7, with D maybe TRBD2 (6 bases). The germline V and J ends were trimmed by 2 bases and 7 bases, with 6 bases remaining between them. Germline CDR1 reads MNHNY; CDR2 reads SVGAGI (reference sequence). CDR3 length: 11 amino acids. The CDR3 nucleotides read TGTGCCAGCAGTTACGGGGGGGAGCAGTACTTC. Amino acids: CASSYGGEQYF.

The chain is built from TRBV5-5 and TRBJ1-4; 10 bases match TRBD1. The CDR3 totals 16 residues. Trimming took 4 bases from V and 0 from J; bases not matched to a gene: 3. Per germline, CDR1 SGHKS and CDR2 YYEKEE (reference sequence). CDR3 residues: CASSDGTGATNEKLFF. CDR3 DNA sequence: TGTGCCAGCAGCGACGGGACAGGGGCAACTAATGAAAAACTGTTTTTT.

Comments on this clone: Other DNA sequences in the sample encode the same CDR3. The CDR3 here is CASSQVSGNQPQHF. The CDR3 DNA sequence: TGCGCCAGCAGCCAAGTTTCGGGAAATCAGCCCCAGCATTTT. The rearrangement joins TRBV4-3 to TRBJ1-5; no reliable D call. Trimming took off 1 base at V and 4 bases at J, with 8 bases between the two ends. This CDR3 has 14 amino acids. Germline V gives CDR1 LGHNA, CDR2 YSLEER.

The J gene is TRBJ2-2, the V gene TRBV27, with TRBD2 matching 9 bases. The trim removed 5 bases at V and 1 base at J, leaving 5 bases unmatched. Germline lookup yields CDR1 MNHEY and CDR2 SMNVEV (reference sequence). The CDR3 totals 16 residues. CDR3 DNA sequence: TGTGCCAGCAGTCCATCTAGCGGGGAGAACACCGGGGAGCTGTTTTTT. Protein sequence: CASSPSSGENTGELFF.

The chain uses TRBV7-6 and TRBJ2-1, with D possibly TRBD2 on 6 matching bases. CDR1 SGHVS and CDR2 FNYEAQ come from the germline V gene. The CDR3 is 15 residues long. Trimming left V 5 bases short and J 2 bases short, with 13 bases between. The CDR3, as DNA: TGTGCCAGCAGCCCCCCACTAGCCACCTACAATGAGCAGTTCTTC. Protein: CASSPPLATYNEQFF.

The chain carries TRBV29-1 and TRBJ2-1, with D tentatively TRBD1 or TRBD2 (5 bases each). The germline V gene has CDR1 SQVTM and CDR2 ANQGSEA. Trimming took 7 bases from V and 4 from J, leaving 23 bases between them. The CDR3 is made up of 16 amino acids. CDR3 loop: CSARGQQLEGYNEQFF. The CDR3 coding sequence is TGCAGCGCCCGAGGCCAACAGCTAGAGGGGTACAATGAGCAGTTCTTC.

The chain carries TRBV7-9 and TRBJ1-2, with no clear D. Germline-derived CDR1 and CDR2 are SEHNR and FQNEAQ (reference sequence). The CDR3 totals 15 residues. Between the trimmed V and J ends, which lost 5 bases and 6 bases, there was a span of 19 bases. The CDR3 protein is CASSPTNDGTDGYTF. CDR3 sequence (DNA): TGTGCCAGCAGCCCAACTAACGACGGAACGGATGGCTACACCTTC.

The chain carries TRBV5-6 and TRBJ2-7, with 9 bases aligning to TRBD1. Germline trimming cut 5 bases from V and 2 bases from J; bases unmatched to any gene: 5. The CDR3 is 14 residues long. Per the germline V gene, CDR1 is SGHDT and CDR2 is YYEEEE. CDR3 amino acids: CASSSDRGAYEQYF. The CDR3 DNA reads TGTGCCAGCAGTTCTGACAGGGGGGCCTACGAGCAGTACTTC.

The chain links TRBV6-6 to TRBJ2-3; 11 nucleotides match TRBD2. Trimming cost V 6 bases and J 4 bases; bases outside gene matches: 6. The CDR3 consists of 15 residues. Germline CDR1 MNHNY, CDR2 SVGAGI (reference sequence). The CDR3 sequence: CASSRTSGSADTQYF. CDR3 bases: TGTGCCAGCAGCCGTACTAGCGGGAGTGCAGATACGCAGTATTTT.

The chain is built from TRBV28 and TRBJ2-7; D is ambiguous. Germline-derived CDR1 and CDR2 are MDHEN and SYDVKM. Trimming took off 4 bases at V and 4 bases at J, with 11 bases between the two ends. This CDR3 is 13 amino acids long. CDR3: CASSSTSWYEQYF. The CDR3 nucleotides read TGTGCCAGCAGTTCGACTTCCTGGTACGAGCAGTACTTC.

The V gene is TRBV7-6, the J gene TRBJ2-5; no firm D call. The CDR3 totals 14 residues. V lost 5 bases, J lost 5 bases, and 15 bases lay in between. Germline V lookup: CDR1 SGHVS, CDR2 FNYEAQ. The CDR3 DNA reads TGTGCCAGCAGCCCCGGCGGCCAGGAGGAGACCCAGTACTTC. It encodes CASSPGGQEETQYF.

The V call is TRBV29-1, the J call TRBJ2-2; D might be TRBD1 (6 bases). The CDR3 sequence is 13 residues long. Trimming pared 7 bases from V and 7 bases from J, leaving 16 bases between. CDR1 SQVTM and CDR2 ANQGSEA come from the germline V gene. CDR3 nucleotides: TGCAGCGCAACAGGGCTTTCGGGCGGGGAGCTGTTTTTT. This codes for CSATGLSGGELFF.

The chain employs TRBV13 and TRBJ2-7, with 7 bases aligning to TRBD2. The CDR3 loop spans 13 amino acids. Germline V gives CDR1 PRHDT, CDR2 FYEKMQ (reference sequence). The junction had 6 bases not matched to a gene; V was cut back by 4 bases and J by 6 bases. The CDR3 DNA is TGTGCCAGCAGCTCCATAGCGGGTCCCGAGCAGTACTTC. As protein: CASSSIAGPEQYF.

The chain combines TRBV7-8 with TRBJ2-5, with 9 bases that match TRBD1. V gave up 5 bases and J gave up 1 base; unmatched junction bases: 14. The CDR3 covers 18 residues. The germline V gene has CDR1 SGHVS and CDR2 FQNEAQ. The CDR3 nucleotides read TGTGCCAGCAGCCCCACCAACCCGGGACAGGGAACCCAAGAGACCCAGTACTTC. It yields the protein CASSPTNPGQGTQETQYF.

The DNA for the CDR3 is TGCGCCAGCAGTTCTGCTTACAATGAGCAGTTCTTC. Residues: CASSSAYNEQFF. This chain uses TRBV10-2 with TRBJ2-1; D is uncertain. V was trimmed by 5 bases and J by 4 bases, leaving 6 bases between them. The CDR3 sequence is 12 residues long. In germline, CDR1 is WSHSY, CDR2 SAAADI.

This clone has just one count. The chain employs TRBV6-4 and TRBJ2-1; TRBD2 agrees at 9 bases. Trimming took 3 bases from V and 6 from J; bases not matched to a gene: 6. The CDR3 has 15 amino acids. Germline V gene sequence: CDR1 MRHNA, CDR2 SNTAGT. This CDR3 reads CASSEAGGMSNEQFF. In DNA, the CDR3 is TGTGCCAGCAGTGAAGCGGGAGGTATGTCCAATGAGCAGTTCTTC.

The V and J genes are TRBV19 and TRBJ1-1; possibly TRBD1 for D (5 bases). V was cut by 7 bases and J by 5 bases, with 11 bases left in between. The CDR3 runs 12 residues. The germline V gene encodes CDR1 LNHDA and CDR2 SQIVND (reference sequence). The DNA for the CDR3 is TGTGCCAGTATCAATGGGGGAACTGAAGCTTTCTTT. Translating gives CASINGGTEAFF. Variable domain in full (rest from reference TRBV19 and TRBJ1-1): DGGITQSPKYLFRKEGQNVTLSCEQNLNHDAMYWYRQDPGQGLRLIYYSQIVNDFQKGDIAEGYSVSREKKESFPLTVTSAQKNPTAFYLCASINGGTEAFFGQGTRLTVV.

The CDR3 loop reads CASTSGTGYTGELFF. The CDR3 DNA sequence: TGTGCCAGCACTTCCGGGACAGGATATACCGGGGAGCTGTTTTTT. V usage is TRBV27 and J usage is TRBJ2-2; 8 nucleotides agree with TRBD1. Germline V CDR1 and CDR2: MNHEY, SMNVEV (reference sequence). The V and J ends lost 7 bases and 5 bases, in that order; junction bases with no gene match: 9. There are 15 residues in the CDR3.